The TCR beta chain under discussion was sequenced for a study of OX40 agonist ivuxolimab in advanced cancers. Using immunoSEQ multiplex PCR, the repertoire was profiled, and TCRdb retains in-frame clones only, with some absent. Of about 80,000 clones in the sample, approximately 84% were seen once. This clone was seen a few times. The source is an adult with an advanced solid tumor such as melanoma, head and neck, liver or kidney cancer. Sample: CD4+ or CD8+ T cells sorted from blood, taken in a trial of the OX40 agonist ivuxolimab.

CDR3 coding DNA: TGTGCCAGCTCATTACCGACAGGGGGCGATTATGAAAAACTGTTTTTT. This translates into CASSLPTGGDYEKLFF. This sequence joins TRBV18 and TRBJ1-4; the match to TRBD1 covers 10 bases. This CDR3 spans 16 amino acids. Germline loops: CDR1 KGHSH, CDR2 LQKENI. J was trimmed by 6 bases and V by 5 bases; bases with no gene match: 9.